This T cell receptor beta chain was recorded in a study of prognosis after radiotherapy for stage I lung cancer. Study summary: It was between 2018 and 2019 that stage I non-small cell lung cancer patients were enrolled.

Multiplex PCR in two rounds served to amplify TCR beta CDR3 from genomic DNA. TRBV and TRBJ genes each had their own specific primers in first-round PCR. TCRdb analysed the multiplex PCR reads with MiXCR anew, one entry per CDR3 protein. The sample yields tens of thousands of distinct CDR3 sequences, 35% to 45% seen once. The CDR3 consists of 17 residues. Trimming took off 5 bases at V and 7 bases at J, with 25 bases between the two ends. Germline V CDR1 and CDR2: SEHNR, FQNEAQ (reference sequence). The J gene is TRBJ2-3, the V gene TRBV7-9; D may be TRBD2 (6 bases). Sequences were derived from PBMCs, sampled before or after stereotactic body radiation therapy (not recorded which). The sequence was collected from a donor at least 50 years old with non-small cell lung cancer. The CDR3 spells CASSPTFSGRETNTQYF. The CDR3, as DNA: TGTGCCAGCAGCCCTACTTTTAGCGGCAGGGAGACGAATACGCAGTATTTT. The full variable domain, with the rest looked up from reference TRBV7-9 and TRBJ2-3, is DTGVSQNPRHKITKRGQNVTFRCDPISEHNRLYWYRQTLGQGPEFLTYFQNEAQLEKSRLLSDRFSAERPKGSFSTLEIQRTEQGDSAMYLCASSPTFSGRETNTQYFGPGTRLTVL.